These T cell receptor beta chains were read from a single sample in a study of memory CD4+ T cells and cytomegalovirus serostatus. Here immunoSEQ multiplex PCR was the method, and the copy in TCRdb shows in-frame clones only, minus some. The sample lists under 55,000 clones, under 80% occurring once. The sequencing input was memory CD4+ T cells from blood. The receptor set was obtained from an adult in good health and CMV-seronegative. Both conserved end residues are part of each CDR3. The order of the fields is CDR3 DNA, CDR3 protein, D gene, V gene, clone size, CDR3 length, J gene. A D gene is named only where the DNA matches it firmly. Some rows have no size entry. The others give once, few or many, or a class for an expanded clone.

TGCGCCAGCACCGAAGGAGGAGGTAATTCACCCCTCCACTTT	CASTEGGGNSPLHF	-	TRBV4-1	-	14	TRBJ1-6
TGTGCCAGCAGCTTAATGGGCAGCGGGAGAGGAACCGGGGAGCTGTTTTTT	CASSLMGSGRGTGELFF	TRBD2	TRBV7-3	-	17	TRBJ2-2
TGCAGCGTTGAAGATGTGAGGGGTGAAAAACTGTTTTTT	CSVEDVRGEKLFF	-	TRBV29-1	-	13	TRBJ1-4
TGTGCCAGCTCACCAGAGAGCCGAGGAAGTGGAGAGACCCAGTACTTC	CASSPESRGSGETQYF	-	TRBV18	once	16	TRBJ2-5
TGTGCCAGCAGCCGGGGAGGGACAGGGGTCGAAAAACTGTTTTTT	CASSRGGTGVEKLFF	TRBD1	TRBV14	once	15	TRBJ1-4
TGTGCCAGCAGTATCTGGACGGGGAACACTGAAGCTTTCTTT	CASSIWTGNTEAFF	-	TRBV28	-	14	TRBJ1-1
TGTGCCAGCAGTACCCCCGGGACCCTACCCCGGGCTTTCTTT	CASSTPGTLPRAFF	-	TRBV6-5	-	14	TRBJ1-1
TGCGCCAGCAGTGAAGCGGGTGGTTTAAATACGCAGTATTTT	CASSEAGGLNTQYF	-	TRBV10-1	-	14	TRBJ2-3
TGTGCCAGCTCCCCCCTTCAGGGGTCCTACGAGCAGTACTTC	CASSPLQGSYEQYF	-	TRBV18	-	14	TRBJ2-7
TGTGCCAGCAGTATGACCGCAATCACCTACGAGCAGTACTTC	CASSMTAITYEQYF	-	TRBV6-5	-	14	TRBJ2-7
TGTGCCAGCAGTTACGCCCGCGGACGGAATCAGCCCCAGCATTTT	CASSYARGRNQPQHF	-	TRBV6-6	few	15	TRBJ1-5
TGTGCCAGCAGCAGAAGGACTATCAGCTCCTACAATGAGCAGTTCTTC	CASSRRTISSYNEQFF	-	TRBV7-9	-	16	TRBJ2-1
TGTGCCAGCAGTGTCGGCCGAGAGACCCAGTACTTC	CASSVGRETQYF	-	TRBV2	-	12	TRBJ2-5
TGTGCCAGCAGCTTAGCGACCCCCTTAAGGGGGGATACGCAGTATTTT	CASSLATPLRGDTQYF	-	TRBV7-2	-	16	TRBJ2-3
TGTGCCAGCAGTTACTCGACGTTAAGGGGAGTCGGCGAGCAGTACTTC	CASSYSTLRGVGEQYF	-	TRBV6-5	-	16	TRBJ2-7
TGTGCCAGCACCTGCTGCCCGGGACTAGCCTTAGCTGGGATGAACACCGGGGAGCTGTTTTTT	CASTCCPGLALAGMNTGELFF	TRBD2	TRBV7-4	once	21	TRBJ2-2
TGTGCCAGCAACCTTCTGGGGAACACTGAAGCTTTCTTT	CASNLLGNTEAFF	-	TRBV28	-	13	TRBJ1-1
TGCGCCAGCAGCTTGGAGGTTGGCAGAACAGATACGCAGTATTTT	CASSLEVGRTDTQYF	-	TRBV5-1	-	15	TRBJ2-3
TGTGCCTGGGACCGGGCTATCTATGGCTACACCTTC	CAWDRAIYGYTF	-	TRBV30	-	12	TRBJ1-2
TGCAGCGTTGGACACATGAACACTGAAGCTTTCTTT	CSVGHMNTEAFF	-	TRBV29-1	-	12	TRBJ1-1
TGTGCCAGCAGCCCTCGACAGGGCACCCCCTATGGCTACACCTTC	CASSPRQGTPYGYTF	TRBD1	TRBV5-6	-	15	TRBJ1-2
TGTGCCAGCAGTCCACAGGGGACCTATGGCTACACCTTC	CASSPQGTYGYTF	TRBD1	TRBV28	-	13	TRBJ1-2
TGCAGTGCGAGTCCAGGGACCGAGCAGTACTTC	CSASPGTEQYF	-	TRBV20-1	-	11	TRBJ2-7
TGTGCCAGCAAATCCCTAGCGGCTTCCTACAATGAGCAGTTCTTC	CASKSLAASYNEQFF	TRBD2	TRBV27	once	15	TRBJ2-1
TGTGCCAGCAGCGCCCCTCAGGGGTGGGATAATTCACCCCTCCACTTT	CASSAPQGWDNSPLHF	-	TRBV9	-	16	TRBJ1-6
TGTGCCAGCAGCTCTACCGGGACGGTGAACACCGGGGAGCTGTTTTTT	CASSSTGTVNTGELFF	-	TRBV7-3	-	16	TRBJ2-2
TGTGCCAGCAGTCTACGGAGTTTGAATGAGCAGTTCTTC	CASSLRSLNEQFF	-	TRBV6-5	-	13	TRBJ2-1
TGTGCCAGCAGTACCAGGACAGGGGGCGAATCTGGAAACACCATATATTTT	CASSTRTGGESGNTIYF	TRBD1	TRBV28	-	17	TRBJ1-3
TGTGCCAGCAGCTTAGCCCAGCCGAACACTGAAGCTTTCTTT	CASSLAQPNTEAFF	-	TRBV7-8	-	14	TRBJ1-1
TGTGCCATCAGCCCCGCGTTGATCTCCTACGAGCAGTACTTC	CAISPALISYEQYF	-	TRBV10-3	-	14	TRBJ2-7
TGCGCCAGCAGCTTGGGAGGGACCTACGAGCAGTACTTC	CASSLGGTYEQYF	-	TRBV5-1	-	13	TRBJ2-7
TGTGCCAGCAGCTTACGGGAGACCGGGGAGCTGTTTTTT	CASSLRETGELFF	-	TRBV7-8	-	13	TRBJ2-2
TGTGCCAGCAGTGCGTGGTTGAATGAAAAGCTGTTTTTT	CASSAWLNEKLFF	-	TRBV6-5	-	13	TRBJ1-4
TGCGCCAGCAGCCAGGGGGAGGGCATTCAGCCCCAGCATTTT	CASSQGEGIQPQHF	TRBD1	TRBV5-1	-	14	TRBJ1-5
TGTGCCATCAGTGCCTCGACCTACGAGCAGTACTTC	CAISASTYEQYF	-	TRBV10-3	once	12	TRBJ2-7
TGCGCCACCACCGACCCACCTGGAAACACCATATATTTT	CATTDPPGNTIYF	-	TRBV10-2	-	13	TRBJ1-3
TGCAGCGCCACCCCTGGACTAGCGGGAGAGACCCAGTACTTC	CSATPGLAGETQYF	TRBD2	TRBV29-1	few	14	TRBJ2-5
TGTGCCAGCAGCTTGCTAGCGGGAGGAGCCGGGGAGCTGTTTTTT	CASSLLAGGAGELFF	TRBD2	TRBV13	-	15	TRBJ2-2
TGTGCCAGCAGTTCGGGAGGCAGGGGGCAGAGTCAGCCCCAGCATTTT	CASSSGGRGQSQPQHF	TRBD1	TRBV28	-	16	TRBJ1-5
TGCGCCAGCAGCTCGGGAGACAGCTACTCCTACGAGCAGTACTTC	CASSSGDSYSYEQYF	-	TRBV5-1	-	15	TRBJ2-7
TGTGCCAGCACCCGGGACTCTAAAGGCGGGACCCAGTACTTC	CASTRDSKGGTQYF	-	TRBV2	few	14	TRBJ2-5
TGTGCCAGCAGTCTAGTGGGCGGGGAGCTGTTTTTT	CASSLVGGELFF	-	TRBV7-9	-	12	TRBJ2-2
TGTGCCAGCAGCAAAAGTTCAGGGGGCTTCTCCGAGCAGTACTTC	CASSKSSGGFSEQYF	TRBD1	TRBV5-6	-	15	TRBJ2-7
TGTGCCAGCAGCCGCTATAACACTGAAGCTTTCTTT	CASSRYNTEAFF	-	TRBV7-9	-	12	TRBJ1-1
TGCGCCAGCAGCCAAGAGGTTGGCAGGGCGATATCTGGCTACACCTTC	CASSQEVGRAISGYTF	-	TRBV4-1	-	16	TRBJ1-2
TGTGCCAGCAGAAAACTACCATCCACAGATACGCAGTATTTT	CASRKLPSTDTQYF	-	TRBV6-1	once	14	TRBJ2-3
TGTGCCAGCATGGCAGGGAGTCAGCCCCAGCATTTT	CASMAGSQPQHF	-	TRBV7-6	-	12	TRBJ1-5
TGTGCCAGCAGTGTCTACCCGGCAGGGGAAGCTTTCTTT	CASSVYPAGEAFF	-	TRBV9	-	13	TRBJ1-1
TGTGCCAGCAGGGGGGACGGACCGTACGAGCAGTACTTC	CASRGDGPYEQYF	-	TRBV2	-	13	TRBJ2-7
TGTGCCAGCTCACCATCTAGCGGAACCTACGAGCAGTACTTC	CASSPSSGTYEQYF	TRBD2	TRBV18	-	14	TRBJ2-7
TGTGCCAGCAGCTTACGGGGGACAGGGGGCTTTCATGAGCAGTTCTTC	CASSLRGTGGFHEQFF	TRBD1	TRBV7-2	-	16	TRBJ2-1
TGTGCCATCAGTGAGCCCCCGAGCGACGAGCAGTACTTC	CAISEPPSDEQYF	-	TRBV10-3	-	13	TRBJ2-7
TGTGCCAGCAGCTTAGACCGGAACAATGAGCAGTTCTTC	CASSLDRNNEQFF	-	TRBV11-2	-	13	TRBJ2-1